One T cell receptor beta chain is described in this entry. This clone has just one count. This receptor's antigen is unknown. Per-nucleotide qualities are absent, and no much larger clonotype sits a single base away. TCR CDR3 regions were amplified from genomic DNA by multiplex PCR using the deep immunoSEQ assay. Extracted genomic DNA from each cell subset was spread evenly across all wells of several immunoSEQ 96-well plates, with each plate serving as a replicate. For sorted subsets, roughly 200 ng of genomic DNA, equivalent to 25,000 to 30,000 T cell genomes, went into each replicate PCR. The purified libraries were quantified using a Qubit 3.0 fluorometer, sized with a Bioanalyzer 2100, and then quantified again using the KAPA Library Quantification kit. Every immunoSEQ 96-well plate was sequenced on a separate single-read 150-cycle Illumina NextSeq 550 flow cell. In the source study's methods: Because the immunoSEQ output included only junctional sequences and no quality scores, the filtering could not be the same as the filtering used for full-length reads. To assign V/J genes and CDR3, sequences were annotated against IMGT germline references using PyIR, a Python wrapper for IgBLAST v1.9. Reads with weak V/J assignments (E-value above 1e-6), missing CDR3, stop codons, out-of-frame junctions, or ambiguous translated residues were removed. V3J clonotypes were defined as sequences sharing the same inferred V gene, J gene, and CDR3 amino acid sequence. To compute the percentage overlap between repertoires, the number of shared unique clonotypes was divided by the size of the smaller repertoire. Three approaches were used to assess repertoire richness: RTK rarefaction, the Chao1 estimator, and Recon v2.1 estimates of unobserved clonotypes. OLGA was used to compute generation probabilities for all TCRbeta clonotypes that the gDNA method yielded from a few donors. The table comes from immuneACCESS by way of TCRdb, which keeps in-frame sequences with V and J called. Part of the clones is missing from these tables; in studies checked, under half for an unresolved V gene and the rest for unknown reasons. V, J and clone size are those of that table, while D and trimming were read from the DNA. This sample is represented by roughly 400,000 clones; around 96% of them were singletons. The biggest ten clones account for approximately 0.3% of the sample.

Based on the germline V gene (reference sequence), the CDR1 and CDR2 sequences are SEHNR and FQNEAQ. V drops 3 bases and J drops 2 bases, leaving 13 bases in between. The CDR3 spans 15 residues, from the cysteine through the phenylalanine. Only the CDR3 portion is preserved as DNA: 45 bases, with reading frame beginning at the first base. This entry comes from a study of shared clonotypes between healthy human individuals (dated by TCRdb to about 2020). Concerning the study at large: A few men and two women, aged 18 to 49 years, made up the cohort. For each donor, CD4 naive and CD4 memory were each run on three plates, CD8 naive on two plates, and CD8 memory on one plate. To estimate repertoire size and how much clonotypes are shared between individuals, the study performed deep sequencing of blood TCR repertoires from 4 to 6 healthy adults. Libraries were prepared and TCR repertoires were sequenced by different laboratories using diverse techniques, in order to increase sequencing depth and limit assay-specific biases. Each donor's leukapheresis produced roughly between about 0.9 and 9.5 billion PBMCs. What the work shows at the level of the full study, not this receptor alone: Even with the large sequencing depth, rarefaction of the sorted-subset datasets indicated that sequencing was incomplete. Compared with non-shared clonotypes, the clonotypes found in all four sorted-subset donors had higher generation probabilities. Estimated clonotype richness was generally larger for naive than for memory subsets. Roughly 5% of naive CD4, 3% to 3.5% of naive CD8, roughly 2.4% of memory CD4, and over 0.35% of memory CD8 clonotypes were shared across several donors. Based on pairwise subsampling, the degree of clonotype sharing among donors was expected to be affected by sequencing depth. Only blood was sampled, and tissue TCR repertoires likely differ from those in blood. The genetic and exposure-history diversity represented was limited by the small number of donors.

Healthy HIV-negative adults with no recently reported acute infections or vaccinations were included as donors. Every donor was a Caucasian adult living in Nashville, Tennessee, USA. The CD8 memory samples were a combination of magnetically selected CD45RO+ cells and CCR7-negative CD45RA+ effector memory (TemRA) cells. Blood was obtained by leukapheresis, after which PBMCs were separated by Ficoll-Histopaque density gradient centrifugation and cryopreserved in liquid nitrogen vapor phase. Analytical flow cytometry was used to check the purity and quantity of each magnetically sorted T cell population. Genomic DNA was isolated from each sorted fraction and quantified by UV absorbance on a Nanodrop 2000c.

The sample was memory CD8+ T cells sorted from blood. What the cell subset or site label conveys for this sample: CD45RO+ cells pooled with CCR7-negative TemRA cells. This chain is built from TRBV7-9 and TRBJ2-5; the D gene is perhaps TRBD1, on 6 matching bases. The clonotype comes from a man in his thirties or forties in good health. The base sequence is TGTGCCAGCAGCTTTTCCTGGGGGCAACAAGAGACCCAGTACTTC. Translated, this is CASSFSWGQQETQYF.